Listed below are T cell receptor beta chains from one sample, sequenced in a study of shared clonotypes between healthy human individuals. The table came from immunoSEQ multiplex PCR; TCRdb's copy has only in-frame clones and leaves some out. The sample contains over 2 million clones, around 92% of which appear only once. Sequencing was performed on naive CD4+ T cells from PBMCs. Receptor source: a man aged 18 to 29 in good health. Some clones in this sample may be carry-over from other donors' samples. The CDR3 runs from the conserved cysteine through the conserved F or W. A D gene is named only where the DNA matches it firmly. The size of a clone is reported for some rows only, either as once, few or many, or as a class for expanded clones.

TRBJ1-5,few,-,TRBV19,TGTGCCAGTAGTATTGCAATTAGTCAGCCCCAGCATTTT,CASSIAISQPQHF
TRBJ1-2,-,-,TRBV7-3,TGTGCCAGCAGCCCGACAGGATTATATGGCTACACCTTC,CASSPTGLYGYTF
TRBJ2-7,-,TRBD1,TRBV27,TGTGCCAGCAGTTCACTCCGGACAGGGGGCCTGGGCGAGCAGTACTTC,CASSSLRTGGLGEQYF
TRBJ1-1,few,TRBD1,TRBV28,TGTGCCAGCGTTGGGCGACAGGGGGCCCGGACTGAAGCTTTCTTT,CASVGRQGARTEAFF
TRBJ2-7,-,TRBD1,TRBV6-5,TGTGCCAGCAGACAGACGGGACAGGGGACGCGCGAGCAGTACTTC,CASRQTGQGTREQYF
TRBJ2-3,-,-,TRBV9,TGTGCCAGCAGCAGCACAGATACGCAGTATTTT,CASSSTDTQYF
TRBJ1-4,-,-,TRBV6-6,TGTGCCAGCAGATTAACCCGGGACTCTAATGAAAAACTGTTTTTT,CASRLTRDSNEKLFF
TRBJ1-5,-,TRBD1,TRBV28,TGTGCCAGCAGCCCTTCACGTTGGGGACAGGAGGTGCAGCCCCAGCATTTT,CASSPSRWGQEVQPQHF
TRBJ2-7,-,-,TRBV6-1,TGTGCCAGCAGCCAAGGGGAGCAGAGCTCCTACGAGCAGTACTTC,CASSQGEQSSYEQYF
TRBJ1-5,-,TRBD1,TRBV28,TGTGCCAGCAGAGACCGGGACAGGGGGGATCAGCCCCAGCATTTT,CASRDRDRGDQPQHF
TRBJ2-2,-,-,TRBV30,TGTGCCTGGAGTAAGCAGGGTCGGCGCACCGGGGAGCTGTTTTTT,CAWSKQGRRTGELFF
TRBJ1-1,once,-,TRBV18,TGTGCCAGCTCGCCAGGGGTTCGGAACACTGAAGCTTTCTTT,CASSPGVRNTEAFF
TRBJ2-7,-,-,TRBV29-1,TGCAGCGTTGAGGCACCACTAGGGCAGTACTTC,CSVEAPLGQYF
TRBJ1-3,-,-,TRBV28,TGTGCCAGCAGGCCAGGGTGGGAGGACACCATATATTTT,CASRPGWEDTIYF
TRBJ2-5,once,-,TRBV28,TGTGCCAGCAGTTCAGGGGGCGCGGGGGAGGAGACCCAGTACTTC,CASSSGGAGEETQYF
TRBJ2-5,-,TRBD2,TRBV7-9,TGTGCCAGCAGCTTATCCGCTAGCGGGAGACTCCAAGAGACCCAGTACTTC,CASSLSASGRLQETQYF
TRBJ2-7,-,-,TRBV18,TGTGCCAGCTCACCAGGGCAGGACTACGAGCAGTACTTC,CASSPGQDYEQYF
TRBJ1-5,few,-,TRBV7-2,TGTGCCAGCAGCTTCTATTCAAATTCCAATCAGCCCCAGCATTTT,CASSFYSNSNQPQHF
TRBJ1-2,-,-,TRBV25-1,TGTGCCAGTCTCGGGGTTGGAGGCTACACCTTC,CASLGVGGYTF
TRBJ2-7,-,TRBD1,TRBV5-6,TGTGCCAGCAGCTTGGCCTTGACAGGGGTCTCCTACGAGCAGTACTTC,CASSLALTGVSYEQYF
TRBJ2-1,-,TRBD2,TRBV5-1,TGCGCCAGCAGCTTACAGCGGGAAGATGAGCAGTTCTTC,CASSLQREDEQFF
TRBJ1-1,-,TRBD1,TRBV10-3,TGTGCCATCAGTGAGAGAAGAGGGACAGGGGGCGTTTATTCCACTGAAGCTTTCTTT,CAISERRGTGGVYSTEAFF
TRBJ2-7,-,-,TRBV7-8,TGTGCCAGCAGCCAAGTAGGACTTACGGCTGACGAGCAGTACTTC,CASSQVGLTADEQYF
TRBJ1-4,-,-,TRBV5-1,TGCGCCAGCAGCACTACCCGGGAGAATAAACTGTTTTTT,CASSTTRENKLFF
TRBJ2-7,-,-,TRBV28,TGTGCCAGCAGTACCGCGGGGTTAGGGCCCTACGAGCAGTACTTC,CASSTAGLGPYEQYF
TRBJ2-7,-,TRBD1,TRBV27,TGTGCCAGCAAATCCGGGACAGGGGGATCTCTCGAGCAGTACTTC,CASKSGTGGSLEQYF
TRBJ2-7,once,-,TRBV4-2,TGTGCCAGCAGCCGGACCGGGACTGCAGCCTACGAGCAGTACTTC,CASSRTGTAAYEQYF
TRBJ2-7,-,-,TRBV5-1,TGCGCCAGCAGCCCCGGCTACGAGCAGTACTTC,CASSPGYEQYF
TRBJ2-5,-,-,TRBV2,TGTGCCGGGGGCAACGGGTACCAAGAGACCCAGTACTTC,CAGGNGYQETQYF
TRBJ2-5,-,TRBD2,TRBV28,TGTGCCAGCAGCCCTACCCGACTAGCGATACAAGAGACCCAGTACTTC,CASSPTRLAIQETQYF
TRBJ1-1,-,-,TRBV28,TGTGCCAGCGACGACGTTGGCGGCACTGAAGCTTTCTTT,CASDDVGGTEAFF
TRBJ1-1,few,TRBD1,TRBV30,TGTGCCCGACAGGGCCTTAGGGGAGCTTTCTTT,CARQGLRGAFF
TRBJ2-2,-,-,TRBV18,TGTGCCAGCTCACAATCCGGGACAAACACCGGGGAGCTGTTTTTT,CASSQSGTNTGELFF
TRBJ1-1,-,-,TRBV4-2,TGTGCCAGCAGCCAAGGGGGCGGGGAAGTCACTGAAGCTTTCTTT,CASSQGGGEVTEAFF
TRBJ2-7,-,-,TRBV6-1,TGTGCCAGCAGGACTAACTACGAGCAGTACTTC,CASRTNYEQYF
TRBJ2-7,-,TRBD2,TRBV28,TGTGCCAGCAGTTTAACTAGCGGCATCGTCTACGAGCAGTACTTC,CASSLTSGIVYEQYF
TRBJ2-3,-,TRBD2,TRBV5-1,TGCGCCAGCAGCTTGCTTACTTCACGGCGGGAGGGCGCAGATACGCAGTATTTT,CASSLLTSRREGADTQYF